The 31 T cell receptor beta chains reported below all come from one sample, sequenced in a study of vaccination effects on CD4 cells after COVID-19. Sequencing was preceded by expansion of antigen-specific CD4+ T cells with viral peptide pools in the ViraFEST assay. With 9 to 11 days of culture completed, CD4+ T cells were isolated. Every participant took two doses of the BNT162b2 or mRNA-1273 vaccine. Data came from immunoSEQ multiplex PCR; TCRdb stores just in-frame clones and leaves some out. The data hold more than 20,000 clones, with around 69% observed a single time. No antigen has been assigned to these receptors. The sample was CD4+ T cells from PBMCs cultured with HCoV-229E spike peptides, taken after COVID-19 vaccination. The receptors derive from a human donor who received a COVID-19 vaccine.

A few counts support this clone. The rearrangement links TRBV20-1 to TRBJ2-7; D is ambiguous. CDR1 is DFQATT and CDR2 is SNEGSKA in the germline V gene (reference sequence). V shed 7 bases and J shed 7 bases, with 14 bases lying between them. CDR3 size: 11 residues. In DNA form, the CDR3 reads TGCAGTGTCACTTTTGGGTATGAGCAGTACTTC. The encoded protein is CSVTFGYEQYF.

In DNA form, the CDR3 reads TGCAGCGTTGAAGTATGGGTGGACGGCTACACCTTC. As protein: CSVEVWVDGYTF. The V and J genes are TRBV29-1 and TRBJ1-2; D gene ambiguous. Trimming took 1 base from V and 8 from J, leaving 11 bases between them. The CDR3 is made up of 12 amino acids. In germline, CDR1 is SQVTM, CDR2 ANQGSEA.

The chain recombines TRBV5-1 with TRBJ1-4; D call uncertain. This CDR3 region has 13 residues. Germline V CDR1 and CDR2: SGHRS, YFSETQ. V was shortened by 1 base and J by 7 bases, with 8 bases between the two germline ends. The CDR3 loop reads CASSLLDGEKLFF. The CDR3 DNA reads TGCGCCAGCAGCTTGCTGGACGGTGAAAAACTGTTTTTT.

The chain uses TRBV3-1 (or the pseudogene TRBV3-2) and TRBJ2-7; D perhaps matches TRBD2 (5 bases). The CDR3 totals 14 residues. V was pared by 4 bases and J by 0 bases, with 10 bases between. Germline-derived CDR1 and CDR2 are LGHDT and YNNKEL (reference sequence). CDR3 bases: TGTGCCAGCAGCCTTCAAGCGGTCTCCTACGAGCAGTACTTC. Protein: CASSLQAVSYEQYF.

V is TRBV25-1 and J is TRBJ1-2; TRBD1 matches 8 bases. Germline assignment: CDR1 MGHDK and CDR2 SYGVNS. The V gene end was trimmed by 1 base and the J gene end by 4 bases; junction bases not matched to a gene: 14. The CDR3 extends over 18 amino acids. CDR3 sequence: CASSESVSPPDRGYGYTF. In DNA, the CDR3 is TGTGCCAGCAGTGAATCTGTTTCTCCCCCAGACAGGGGCTATGGCTACACCTTC.

The chain combines TRBV10-1 with TRBJ2-5; D is unclear. This CDR3 is 13 amino acids long. CDR1 is WNHNN and CDR2 is SYGVQD in the germline V gene (reference sequence). V was trimmed by 4 bases and J by 1 base, leaving 7 bases between them. CDR3 sequence (DNA): TGCGCCAGCAGTGTAACTCTCCAAGAGACCCAGTACTTC. It translates to CASSVTLQETQYF.

The rearrangement joins TRBV12-3 or TRBV12-4 to TRBJ2-2; D might be TRBD2 (5 bases). CDR3 size: 13 residues. The V and J ends lost 7 bases and 7 bases respectively, with 13 bases between them. CDR3 nucleotides: TGTGCCAGCACCCCTTCCGGGGTCGGGGAGCTGTTTTTT. It specifies CASTPSGVGELFF.

The CDR3 sequence: CSVGSQVINYGYTF. In DNA form, the CDR3 reads TGCAGCGTTGGGTCTCAAGTTATTAACTATGGCTACACCTTC. The chain links TRBV29-1 to TRBJ1-2; D unresolved. Trimming cost V 4 bases and J 1 base, with 13 bases left between them. The germline V gene has CDR1 SQVTM and CDR2 ANQGSEA. The CDR3 runs to 14 residues.

The gene calls are TRBV4-1 and TRBJ2-5; maybe TRBD2 (5 bases). Germline CDR1 reads MGHRA; CDR2 reads YSYEKL. The CDR3 sequence is 15 residues long. Trimming shortened V by 1 base and J by 5 bases, and 14 bases separated the two germline ends. The CDR3: CASSQARTDGETQYF. The CDR3 nucleotides read TGCGCCAGCAGCCAAGCGCGGACTGACGGGGAGACCCAGTACTTC.

The V and J genes are TRBV3-1 (or the pseudogene TRBV3-2) and TRBJ1-2, with D perhaps TRBD1 (6 bases). The CDR3 spans 14 residues. The V end was cut by 6 bases, the J end by 5 bases, with 16 bases between. In germline, CDR1 is LGHDT, CDR2 YNNKEL (reference sequence). CDR3 coding DNA: TGTGCCAGCAGTCGACAGGAAGAAGGGTATGGCTACACCTTC. It is translated as CASSRQEEGYGYTF.

CDR3 in DNA: TGTGCCAGTAGCCCCCTGGAGGGGTTGAACACTGAAGCTTTCTTT. Encoded protein: CASSPLEGLNTEAFF. The chain combines TRBV19 with TRBJ1-1; perhaps TRBD1 as D (5 bases). CDR1 and CDR2 from the germline V gene are LNHDA and SQIVND (reference sequence). The V end was cut by 6 bases, the J end by 0 bases, with 14 bases between. CDR3 length: 15 residues.

The rearrangement joins TRBV20-1 to TRBJ1-2; no clear D. V lost 3 bases to trimming and J lost 5 bases, with 4 bases between them. CDR1 and CDR2 (germline): DFQATT, SNEGSKA (reference sequence). There are 10 residues in the CDR3. The CDR3 DNA reads TGCAGTGCTAGCGGGTATGGCTACACCTTC. This gives the protein CSASGYGYTF.

This clone showed up just once. The genes are TRBV7-2 and TRBJ2-1; D is unclear. The CDR3 loop spans 14 amino acids. Germline loops: CDR1 SGHTA, CDR2 FQGNSA. V lost 5 bases, J lost 2 bases, and 10 bases lay in between. The CDR3 spells CASSLRATYNEQFF. DNA for the CDR3: TGTGCCAGCAGCCTCCGGGCAACCTACAATGAGCAGTTCTTC. The full variable domain, rest sourced from reference TRBV7-2 and TRBJ2-1, is GAGVSQSPSNKVTEKGKDVELRCDPISGHTALYWYRQSLGQGLEFLIYFQGNSAPDKSGLPSDRFSAERTGGSVSTLTIQRTQQEDSAVYLCASSLRATYNEQFFGPGTRLTVL.

This chain joins TRBV5-4 and TRBJ1-4; 11 nucleotides align to TRBD1. V gave up 2 bases and J gave up 2 bases; unmatched junction bases: 8. This CDR3 contains 18 residues. Looked up from germline, CDR1 is SGHNT and CDR2 is YYREEE (reference sequence). The CDR3 DNA sequence: TGTGCCAGCAGCTTTGGAAGGGACAGGGGGTCGACTAATGAAAAACTGTTTTTT. Translated, it gives CASSFGRDRGSTNEKLFF.

The rearrangement uses TRBV6-5 and TRBJ2-7; the match to TRBD1 covers 10 bases. V trimming: 8 bases; J trimming: 2 bases; junction bases outside the gene matches: 6. This CDR3 region has 14 residues. Germline V CDR1 and CDR2: MNHEY, SVGAGI. The CDR3 sequence: CASRTGQGAYEQYF. For the CDR3, the DNA is TGTGCCAGCCGTACAGGACAGGGGGCCTACGAGCAGTACTTC.

The chain uses TRBV7-2 and TRBJ2-5, with 8 bases aligning to TRBD1. V dropped 4 bases and J dropped 0; count of bases not matched to a gene: 13. The CDR3 loop spans 18 amino acids. CDR1 is SGHTA and CDR2 is FQGNSA in the germline V gene. DNA of the CDR3: TGTGCCAGCAGCTCCATTACATTGGACAGGGTGTACCAAGAGACCCAGTACTTC. It is translated as CASSSITLDRVYQETQYF.

There are a few counts of this clone. The chain carries TRBV7-2 and TRBJ2-7; D possibly corresponds to TRBD1 (5 bases). The CDR3 runs 14 residues. Trimming shortened V by 3 bases and J by 2 bases, and 11 bases separated the two germline ends. Germline assignment: CDR1 SGHTA and CDR2 FQGNSA. The DNA of the CDR3 is TGTGCCAGCAGCTTTCAGGGTGGGCCCTACGAGCAGTACTTC. It encodes CASSFQGGPYEQYF. The full variable domain, with the rest looked up from reference TRBV7-2 and TRBJ2-7, is GAGVSQSPSNKVTEKGKDVELRCDPISGHTALYWYRQSLGQGLEFLIYFQGNSAPDKSGLPSDRFSAERTGGSVSTLTIQRTQQEDSAVYLCASSFQGGPYEQYFGPGTRLTVT.

A single count supports this clone. The chain recombines TRBV3-1 (or the pseudogene TRBV3-2) with TRBJ2-3, with a possible D match to TRBD2 (7 bases). Looked up from germline, CDR1 is LGHDT and CDR2 is YNNKEL (reference sequence). The CDR3 runs 15 residues. V lost 4 bases and J 5 bases, leaving 16 bases between the germline ends. CDR3 bases: TGTGCCAGCAGCCCCTTGGGGAGGGGGGGAGATACGCAGTATTTT. Encoded protein: CASSPLGRGGDTQYF.

V usage is TRBV2 and J usage is TRBJ2-5, with D hard to call. This CDR3 comprises 16 residues. Trimming shortened V by 2 bases and J by 0 bases, and 13 bases separated the two germline ends. Germline assignment: CDR1 SNHLY and CDR2 FYNNEI. The CDR3 bases are TGTGCCAGCAGTGAATCGAATTTGGCTTACCAAGAGACCCAGTACTTC. This gives the protein CASSESNLAYQETQYF.

This sequence joins TRBV5-1 and TRBJ1-1, with a weak D call TRBD1 (5 bases). The V gene's germline CDR1 is SGHRS and CDR2 YFSETQ. V lost 0 bases, J lost 2 bases, and 17 bases lay in between. CDR3 length: 17 amino acids. The CDR3 here is CASSLGTRTSGNTEAFF. CDR3 bases: TGCGCCAGCAGCTTGGGAACCCGGACAAGCGGAAACACTGAAGCTTTCTTT.

This rearrangement joins TRBV5-1 to TRBJ2-6; TRBD1 matches 7 bases. The J segment lost 0 bases and the V segment lost 4 bases, leaving 4 bases of the junction unmatched. Germline lookup yields CDR1 SGHRS and CDR2 YFSETQ. The length of the CDR3 is 16 residues. CDR3 in DNA: TGCGCCAGCAGCAGGGACAGCCACTCTGGGGCCAACGTCCTGACTTTC. This translates into CASSRDSHSGANVLTF.

This chain uses TRBV25-1 with TRBJ2-6; a weak D match, TRBD1 (6 bases). CDR3 length equals 18 residues. Trimming removed 1 base from V and 2 bases from J, with 15 bases in between. From germline, CDR1 is MGHDK and CDR2 SYGVNS. Written as DNA, the CDR3 is TGTGCCAGCAGTGAATTGGGGACAAGAGGGGCTGGGGCCAACGTCCTGACTTTC. Its translation: CASSELGTRGAGANVLTF. Filled out from reference TRBV25-1 and TRBJ2-6, the complete variable domain reads EADIYQTPRYLVIGTGKKITLECSQTMGHDKMYWYQQDPGMELHLIHYSYGVNSTEKGDLSSESTVSRIRTEHFPLTLESARPSHTSQYLCASSELGTRGAGANVLTFGAGSRLTVL.

The rearrangement links TRBV11-2 to TRBJ1-2; D is undetermined. CDR1 and CDR2 (germline): SGHAT, FQNNGV. V lost 5 bases, J lost 7 bases, and 26 bases lay in between. The CDR3 contains 17 residues. The CDR3 reads CASSVSTAHPYQGGYTF. The CDR3 DNA is TGTGCCAGCAGCGTCAGTACAGCCCATCCATATCAAGGTGGCTACACCTTC.

The chain joins TRBV30 to TRBJ2-5; a weak D match, TRBD2 (6 bases). Germline CDR1 is GTSNPN and CDR2 is SVGIG (reference sequence). There are 13 residues in the CDR3. Between the trimmed V and J ends, which lost 4 bases and 2 bases, there was a span of 11 bases. The CDR3: CAWNGDLQETQYF. CDR3 nucleotide sequence: TGTGCCTGGAATGGGGACTTACAAGAGACCCAGTACTTC.

The chain combines TRBV10-3 with TRBJ2-1; D may be TRBD1 or TRBD2 (5 bases each). V dropped 6 bases and J dropped 4 bases, with 22 bases sitting between them. This CDR3 is built from 17 residues. Germline V CDR1 and CDR2: ENHRY, SYGVKD. The CDR3 nucleotides are TGTGCCATCAGGCGTTCTAGGAATCGGGGCCTATACAATGAGCAGTTCTTC. Translation: CAIRRSRNRGLYNEQFF.

This clone came up a few times. The chain links TRBV18 to TRBJ1-2; D gene ambiguous. This CDR3 region has 14 residues. V was trimmed by 0 bases and J by 4 bases, leaving 9 bases between them. Germline CDR1 KGHSH, CDR2 LQKENI. DNA of the CDR3: TGTGCCAGCTCACCACCGGCAGGCCCCTATGGCTACACCTTC. Its translation: CASSPPAGPYGYTF.

J is TRBJ2-1 and V is TRBV5-1; the match to TRBD2 covers 12 bases. The CDR3 has 13 amino acids. V was clipped by 6 bases and J by 7 bases; unmatched bases: 2. Germline V CDR1 and CDR2: SGHRS, YFSETQ. CDR3: CASNLAGGNEQFF. CDR3 bases: TGCGCCAGCAACCTAGCGGGGGGGAATGAGCAGTTCTTC.

The chain links TRBV7-9 to TRBJ1-1, with 9 bases matching TRBD1. This CDR3 has 15 amino acids. The germline V gene encodes CDR1 SEHNR and CDR2 FQNEAQ (reference sequence). V was clipped by 7 bases and J by 5 bases; unmatched bases: 11. CDR3 amino acids: CASTDPRTGETEAFF. The DNA of the CDR3 is TGTGCCAGCACCGATCCTAGGACAGGGGAAACTGAAGCTTTCTTT.

This clone was recorded once. The rearrangement uses TRBV19 and TRBJ2-7, with a tentative D call TRBD1 (6 bases). The CDR3 is 13 amino acids. Germline V CDR1 and CDR2: LNHDA, SQIVND (reference sequence). V gave up 5 bases and J gave up 6 bases, with 14 bases separating them. CDR3 loop: CASSVLQGFEQYF. The CDR3 nucleotides are TGTGCCAGTAGTGTACTTCAGGGGTTCGAGCAGTACTTC.

This clone was seen only a few times. This chain connects TRBV5-4 to TRBJ2-3; no clear D gene. This CDR3 is 15 amino acids long. Looked up from germline, CDR1 is SGHNT and CDR2 is YYREEE (reference sequence). The V gene lost 2 bases and the J gene lost 0 bases, with 10 bases spanning the gap. CDR3 amino acids: CASSFRVPSTDTQYF. The CDR3 DNA reads TGTGCCAGCAGCTTTAGGGTGCCTAGCACAGATACGCAGTATTTT. Full variable domain (outside the CDR3, taken from reference TRBV5-4 and TRBJ2-3): ETGVTQSPTHLIKTRGQQVTLRCSSQSGHNTVSWYQQALGQGPQFIFQYYREEENGRGNFPPRFSGLQFPNYSSELNVNALELDDSALYLCASSFRVPSTDTQYFGPGTRLTVL.

This clone was seen a single time. The CDR3 region is CASSLPTPRIPTDTQYF. The DNA for the CDR3 is TGTGCCAGCAGCTTACCTACCCCTCGTATACCCACAGATACGCAGTATTTT. The chain couples TRBV7-9 to TRBJ2-3; D is uncertain. V was shortened by 2 bases and J by 2 bases, with 17 bases between the two germline ends. Germline CDR1 is SEHNR and CDR2 is FQNEAQ (reference sequence). CDR3 length: 17 residues.